This passage covers 11 T cell receptor beta chains from one sample sequenced in a study of T-cell memory formation after mild COVID-19. One entry per CDR3 protein, called by TCRdb with MiXCR from the 5' RACE reads. Counted here are 6,500 to 8,500 distinct CDR3 sequences, approximately 33% occurring once; the ten biggest clones make up less than 70%. The sequenced sample was PBMCs or a T cell subset sorted from them (not recorded which). The receptors derive from an adult woman who had mild COVID-19 (a few samples of this study predate the infection). Cell type and time point are not known.

The chain couples TRBV4-1 to TRBJ2-5; D is undetermined. The CDR3 runs 15 residues. Trimming stripped 5 bases from V and 0 bases from J, with 13 bases between. In germline, CDR1 is MGHRA, CDR2 YSYEKL. CDR3 sequence reads: CASSYQGQYQETQYF. In DNA form, the CDR3 reads TGCGCCAGCAGCTACCAAGGGCAGTACCAAGAGACCCAGTACTTC.

The chain couples TRBV13 to TRBJ2-1; D perhaps matches TRBD2 (6 bases). The CDR3 spans 14 residues. V gave up 4 bases and J gave up 8 bases, with 15 bases separating them. Germline V gene lookup returns CDR1 PRHDT and CDR2 FYEKMQ (reference sequence). CDR3 DNA: TGTGCCAGCAGCTCATCGCCGTCTAGCGATGAGCAGTTCTTC. Its protein product is CASSSSPSSDEQFF.

There are many counts of this clonotype. One end of the junction fails to match germline, which may point to a read error. This chain uses TRBV15 with TRBJ1-1, with TRBD1 matching over 11 bases. Germline loops: CDR1 LNHNV, CDR2 YYDKDF (reference sequence). This CDR3 is 14 amino acids long. The CDR3 nucleotides read TGTGCCACACGGGACAGGGGGATGAACACTGAAGATTTCTTT. This codes for CATRDRGMNTEDFF.

This clonotype was counted at least ten times. V usage is TRBV24-1 and J usage is TRBJ1-2, with TRBD1 as a possible D gene (5 bases). The V end was cut by 5 bases, the J end by 3 bases, with 6 bases between. Germline loops: CDR1 KGHDR, CDR2 SFDVKD. The CDR3 runs 12 residues. CDR3 sequence (DNA): TGTGCCACCAGTGCGACAGACTATGGCTACACCTTC. As protein: CATSATDYGYTF.

This clonotype was seen many times. The chain carries TRBV29-1 and TRBJ1-1; a possible D gene is TRBD1 (5 bases). The CDR3 runs 14 residues. V shed 0 bases and J shed 0 bases, with 8 bases lying between them. Germline loops: CDR1 SQVTM, CDR2 ANQGSEA. CDR3 DNA: TGCAGCGTTGAAGACGGGGGAATGAACACTGAAGCTTTCTTT. Translation gives CSVEDGGMNTEAFF.

This clonotype is medium-sized. The rearrangement joins TRBV27 to TRBJ2-7; TRBD2 matches 7 bases. The V and J ends lost 1 base and 5 bases, in that order; junction bases with no gene match: 2. Germline V gene sequence: CDR1 MNHEY, CDR2 SMNVEV (reference sequence). The CDR3 loop spans 13 amino acids. The CDR3 DNA is TGTGCCAGCAGTTTATATGGACTAGACGAGCAGTACTTC. This sequence encodes CASSLYGLDEQYF.

Ten or more counts support this clonotype. V and J are TRBV9 and TRBJ2-1; 10 bases match TRBD1. CDR3 size: 14 residues. After removal of 2 bases from V and 6 bases from J, the junction contained 2 bases not matched to a gene. Germline V gene data show CDR1 as SGDLS and CDR2 as YYNGEE. The CDR3 DNA reads as TGTGCCAGCAGCGTTTGGACAGGGGGCAATGAGCAGTTCTTC. Translating it yields CASSVWTGGNEQFF.

The genes are TRBV20-1 and TRBJ2-1; 10 positions match TRBD1. The CDR3 sequence is 14 residues long. Germline trimming cut 5 bases from V and 7 bases from J; bases unmatched to any gene: 8. In germline, CDR1 is DFQATT, CDR2 SNEGSKA (reference sequence). The DNA for the CDR3 is TGCAGTGCTTACTCCTGGGACAGGGGTAATGAGCAGTTCTTC. Protein: CSAYSWDRGNEQFF.

This clonotype was detected ten times or more. The CDR3 DNA follows: TGTGCCAGCAGCAAAGGCCTTGATTCGGACAGCCAAACTGAAGCTTTCTTT. It yields the protein CASSKGLDSDSQTEAFF. The chain employs TRBV21-1 and TRBJ1-1; the table assigns TRBD1, which was not confirmed against the DNA. TRBV21-1 is a known pseudogene. There are 17 residues in the CDR3.

This clonotype was found a few times. The chain recombines TRBV7-9 with TRBJ2-1; D is unresolved. CDR1 and CDR2 from the germline V gene are SEHNR and FQNEAQ (reference sequence). V lost 2 bases, J lost 8 bases, and 7 bases lay in between. The CDR3 contains 12 residues. The DNA for the CDR3 is TGTGCCAGCAGCTTAACGGGCGATGAGCAGTTCTTC. This codes for CASSLTGDEQFF.

This clonotype was detected many times. The rearrangement joins TRBV2 to TRBJ2-1; D is unresolved. The germline gives CDR1 SNHLY, CDR2 FYNNEI. This CDR3 is built from 14 residues. V dropped 7 bases and J dropped 2 bases, with 12 bases sitting between them. CDR3 protein: CASTIPGTYNEQFF. Written as DNA, the CDR3 is TGTGCCAGCACGATACCTGGGACCTACAATGAGCAGTTCTTC.